In this sample, the clone carrying this T cell receptor beta chain turned up a few times. A much larger clone is a single base away; this may be a read error. Germline V gene sequence: CDR1 LGHDT, CDR2 YNNKEL (reference sequence). The CDR3 consists of 13 residues. Ophthalmopathy patients showed a Clinical Activity Score of at least 3, NOSPECS grade of at least 4 and duration under 3 months. This specimen comes from a study of T cells in Graves' hyperthyroidism and ophthalmopathy. TCR beta CDR3 regions were amplified from RNA. HTBI primers drove first-round RT-PCR of the TCR CDR3. Each CDR3 protein is one row after TCRdb ran MiXCR on the multiplex PCR reads. The table records some 570,000 distinct CDR3 sequences, about 15% of them present only once.

This rearrangement joins TRBV3-1 to TRBJ2-7; D remains unclear. This sequence originates from a woman younger than 35 with Graves' ophthalmopathy. The material sequenced was blood. The CDR3: CASSQASSHEQYF. For the CDR3, the DNA is TGTGCCAGCAGCCAGGCATCCTCCCACGAGCAGTACTTC.